This TCR beta chain emerged from a study of shared clonotypes between healthy human individuals. Study conclusions and caveats: Generation probability values for non-shared clonotypes were lower than those for clonotypes shared by all four donors.

In the sorted-subset replicate PCRs, 150 to 200 ng DNA, around 32,000 T cell genomes, was used. Generated by immunoSEQ multiplex PCR, the TCRdb table keeps only in-frame clones and is missing some. Counted here are 1,400,000 or so clones, 98% occurring once; the ten biggest clones make up over 0.3%. With respect to this clone: Antigen specificity is unknown.

This clonotype was obtained from a man aged 25-45 years in good health. Sequenced sample: naive CD4+ T cells sorted from blood. Indicated subset: CD45RA+ positively selected.

CDR3 sequence reads: CVRSSYNEQFF. The CDR3 DNA reads TGTGTTCGGAGCTCCTACAATGAGCAGTTCTTC. V gene TRBV18 combines with J gene TRBJ2-1, with D hard to call. The CDR3 loop spans 11 amino acids. The germline gives CDR1 KGHSH, CDR2 LQKENI.